This T cell receptor (beta chain) was observed in a study of blood T cell repertoires in COVID-19. Study overall: T cells, B-cell-depleted T cells, or PBMCs provided the cDNA or gDNA that served as material.

In the original processing: From reference gene primer amplification, estimates of nucleated cell counts were derived. Method: immunoSEQ multiplex PCR; TCRdb's copy keeps in-frame clones and lacks some. For V, J and clone size, that table is used; D and trimming come from the DNA. The table records some 69,000 clones, about 82% of them present only once. Sequences were obtained from peripheral blood. The TCR was taken from a woman between 55 and 75 years old with acute or convalescent COVID-19.

The CDR3 DNA follows: TGTGCCAGCAGCCAAGGAGTTTCACCCCTCCACTTT. Its protein is CASSQGVSPLHF. This sequence joins TRBV3-1 (or the pseudogene TRBV3-2) and TRBJ1-6; D not certain. Germline V lookup: CDR1 LGHDT, CDR2 YNNKEL (reference sequence). CDR3 length: 12 amino acids. Trimming stripped 1 base from V and 9 bases from J, with 4 bases between.